This entry features one TCR beta chain sequence. Read data end 3 residues before the CDR3 end; the end is taken from the germline J gene. The sample originates from a study of Tregs in tolerant kidney transplant recipients. Clones were read by immunoSEQ multiplex PCR, and TCRdb kept only the in-frame ones, dropping some. Its listing shows about 31,000 clones. Mixed chimerism was transient after nonmyeloablative marrow transplants from related graft donors. V was trimmed by 5 bases and J by 8 bases, leaving 13 bases between them. This CDR3 region has 13 residues. The germline V gene has CDR1 SEHNR and CDR2 FQNEAQ (reference sequence).

The chain carries TRBV7-9 and TRBJ2-4; the D gene is possibly TRBD2 (6 bases). The sequence derives from a human patient who received a combined kidney and bone marrow transplant. A subset of T cells may come from the graft donor. The sample was CD4+ T cells from blood (PBMCs), taken 24 months after the transplant. Partial CDR3 DNA: TGTGCCAGCAGCCCCCGGCTAGCGTACATT. The encoded protein is CASSPRLAYI. The full CDR3 protein is CASSPRLAYIQYF. The full variable domain, with the rest looked up from reference TRBV7-9 and TRBJ2-4, is DTGVSQNPRHKITKRGQNVTFRCDPISEHNRLYWYRQTLGQGPEFLTYFQNEAQLEKSRLLSDRFSAERPKGSFSTLEIQRTEQGDSAMYLCASSPRLAYIQYFGAGTRLSVL.